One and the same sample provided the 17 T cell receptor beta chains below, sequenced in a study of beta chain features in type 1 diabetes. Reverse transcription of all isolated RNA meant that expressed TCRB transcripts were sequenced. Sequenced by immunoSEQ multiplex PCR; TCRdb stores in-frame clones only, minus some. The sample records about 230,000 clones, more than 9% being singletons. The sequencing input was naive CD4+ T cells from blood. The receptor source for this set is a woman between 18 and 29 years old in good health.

CDR3 in DNA: TGTGCCAGTAAGAGGCAAACCACGGGGGGATACAATGAGCAGTTCTTC. Protein sequence: CASKRQTTGGYNEQFF. The V and J genes are TRBV19 and TRBJ2-1; 7 bases are shared with TRBD2. Germline loops: CDR1 LNHDA, CDR2 SQIVND (reference sequence). V lost 7 bases, J lost 4 bases, and 13 bases stayed unmatched. This CDR3 contains 16 residues. The full variable domain, with the rest looked up from reference TRBV19 and TRBJ2-1, is DGGITQSPKYLFRKEGQNVTLSCEQNLNHDAMYWYRQDPGQGLRLIYYSQIVNDFQKGDIAEGYSVSREKKESFPLTVTSAQKNPTAFYLCASKRQTTGGYNEQFFGPGTRLTVL.

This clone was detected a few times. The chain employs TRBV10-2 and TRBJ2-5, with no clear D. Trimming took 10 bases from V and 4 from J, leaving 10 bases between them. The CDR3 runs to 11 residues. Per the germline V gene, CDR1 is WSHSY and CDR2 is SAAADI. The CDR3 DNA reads TGCGCCACCTTCAGAGGAGAGACCCAGTACTTC. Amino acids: CATFRGETQYF.

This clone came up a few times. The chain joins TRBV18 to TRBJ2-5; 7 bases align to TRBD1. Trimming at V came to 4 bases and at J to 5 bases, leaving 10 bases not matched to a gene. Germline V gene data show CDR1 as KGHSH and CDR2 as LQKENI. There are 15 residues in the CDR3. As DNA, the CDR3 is TGTGCCAGCTCACAACTAGGGGGCGTCGGGGAGACCCAGTACTTC. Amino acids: CASSQLGGVGETQYF.

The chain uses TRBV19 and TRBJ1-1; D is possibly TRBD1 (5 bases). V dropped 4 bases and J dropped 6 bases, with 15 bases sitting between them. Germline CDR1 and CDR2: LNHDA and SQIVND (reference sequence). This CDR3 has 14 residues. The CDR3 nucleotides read TGTGCCAGTAGTACGACAGCAGTTCGGTCTGAAGCTTTCTTT. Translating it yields CASSTTAVRSEAFF.

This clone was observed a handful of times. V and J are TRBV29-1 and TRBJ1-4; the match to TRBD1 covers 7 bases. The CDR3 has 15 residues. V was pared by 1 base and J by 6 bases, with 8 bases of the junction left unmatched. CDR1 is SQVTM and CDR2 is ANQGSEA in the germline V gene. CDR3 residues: CSVEGTGTADEKLFF. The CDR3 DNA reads TGCAGCGTTGAAGGGACCGGGACAGCTGATGAAAAACTGTTTTTT.

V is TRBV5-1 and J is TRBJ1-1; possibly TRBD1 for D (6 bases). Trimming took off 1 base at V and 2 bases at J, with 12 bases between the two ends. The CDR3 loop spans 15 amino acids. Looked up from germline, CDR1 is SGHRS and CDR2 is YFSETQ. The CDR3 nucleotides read TGCGCCAGCAGCTTGTCGGCAGGGGCTAACACTGAAGCTTTCTTT. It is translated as CASSLSAGANTEAFF.

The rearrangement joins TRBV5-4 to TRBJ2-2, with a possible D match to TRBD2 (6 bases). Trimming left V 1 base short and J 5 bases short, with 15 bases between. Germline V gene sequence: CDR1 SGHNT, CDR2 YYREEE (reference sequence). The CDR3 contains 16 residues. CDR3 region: CASSLIGGVGTGELFF. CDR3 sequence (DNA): TGTGCCAGCAGCTTGATCGGGGGAGTGGGGACCGGGGAGCTGTTTTTT.

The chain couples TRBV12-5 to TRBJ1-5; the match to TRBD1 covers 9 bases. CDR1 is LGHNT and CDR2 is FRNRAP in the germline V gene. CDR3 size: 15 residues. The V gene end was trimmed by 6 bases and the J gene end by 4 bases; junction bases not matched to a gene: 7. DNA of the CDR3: TGTGCTAGTGGCCGCGGGGACAGGGAGAATCAGCCCCAGCATTTT. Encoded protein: CASGRGDRENQPQHF. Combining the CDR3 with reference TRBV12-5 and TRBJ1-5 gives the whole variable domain DARVTQTPRHKVTEMGQEVTMRCQPILGHNTVFWYRQTMMQGLELLAYFRNRAPLDDSGMPKDRFSAEMPDATLATLKIQPSEPRDSAVYFCASGRGDRENQPQHFGDGTRLSIL.

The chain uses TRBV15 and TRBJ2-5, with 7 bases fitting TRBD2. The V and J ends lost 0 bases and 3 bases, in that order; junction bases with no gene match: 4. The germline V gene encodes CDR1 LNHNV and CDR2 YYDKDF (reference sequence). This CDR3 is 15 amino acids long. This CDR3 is CATSRDPLAEETQYF. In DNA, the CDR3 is TGTGCCACCAGCAGAGATCCGCTAGCGGAAGAGACCCAGTACTTC. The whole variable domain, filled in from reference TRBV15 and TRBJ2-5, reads DAMVIQNPRYQVTQFGKPVTLSCSQTLNHNVMYWYQQKSSQAPKLLFHYYDKDFNNEADTPDNFQSRRPNTSFCFLDIRSPGLGDTAMYLCATSRDPLAEETQYFGPGTRLLVL.

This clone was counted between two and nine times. CDR3 in DNA: TGTGCCAGCAGCACACAGGAATCGGGGACCCAGTACTTC. This codes for CASSTQESGTQYF. The chain uses TRBV11-1 and TRBJ2-5; TRBD1 is a possible D gene (5 bases). V was shortened by 5 bases and J by 7 bases, with 14 bases between the two germline ends. CDR3 size: 13 residues. Germline V gene lookup returns CDR1 SGHAT and CDR2 FQDESV (reference sequence). The whole variable domain, remainder taken from reference TRBV11-1 and TRBJ2-5, is EAEVAQSPRYKITEKSQAVAFWCDPISGHATLYWYRQILGQGPELLVQFQDESVVDDSQLPKDRFSAERLKGVDSTLKIQPAELGDSAMYLCASSTQESGTQYFGPGTRLLVL.

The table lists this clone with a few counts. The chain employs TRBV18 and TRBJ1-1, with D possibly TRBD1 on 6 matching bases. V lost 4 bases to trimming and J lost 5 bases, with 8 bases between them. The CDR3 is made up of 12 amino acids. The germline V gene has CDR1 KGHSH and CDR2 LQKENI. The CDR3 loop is CASSLQGTEAFF. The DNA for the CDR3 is TGTGCCAGCTCACTACAGGGAACTGAAGCTTTCTTT.

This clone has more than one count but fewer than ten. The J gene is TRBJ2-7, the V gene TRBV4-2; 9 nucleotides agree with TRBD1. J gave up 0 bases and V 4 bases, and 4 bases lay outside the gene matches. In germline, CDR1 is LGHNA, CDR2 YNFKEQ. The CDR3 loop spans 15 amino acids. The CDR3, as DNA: TGTGCCAGCAGCCGCGGACAGGGGAGCTCCTACGAGCAGTACTTC. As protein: CASSRGQGSSYEQYF.

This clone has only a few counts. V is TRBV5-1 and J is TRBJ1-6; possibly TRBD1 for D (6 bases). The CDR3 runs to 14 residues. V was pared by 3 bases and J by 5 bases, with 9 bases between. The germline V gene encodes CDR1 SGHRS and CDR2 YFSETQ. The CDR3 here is CASSSQGDNSPLHF. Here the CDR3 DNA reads TGCGCCAGCAGCTCACAGGGTGATAATTCACCCCTCCACTTT.

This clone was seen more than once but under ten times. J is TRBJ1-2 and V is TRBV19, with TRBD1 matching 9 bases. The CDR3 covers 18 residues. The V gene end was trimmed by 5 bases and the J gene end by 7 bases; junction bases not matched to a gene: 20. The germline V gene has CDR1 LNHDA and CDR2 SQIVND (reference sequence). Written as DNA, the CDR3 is TGTGCCAGTAGTGGGGGGGGCACAGGGGGCTTGACGGACGGTGGCTACACCTTC. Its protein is CASSGGGTGGLTDGGYTF.

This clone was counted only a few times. The CDR3 bases are TGTGCCAGTAGTATCACTCGGACAGCTAACTATGGCTACACCTTC. Its protein product is CASSITRTANYGYTF. V and J are TRBV19 and TRBJ1-2, with a tentative D call TRBD1 (6 bases). The CDR3 is 15 amino acids. The V end was cut by 3 bases, the J end by 0 bases, with 11 bases between. Germline V CDR1 and CDR2: LNHDA, SQIVND (reference sequence).

The CDR3 loop reads CASSHADRHNQPQHF. CDR3 DNA: TGCGCCAGCAGCCATGCAGACAGACACAATCAGCCCCAGCATTTT. The chain employs TRBV4-1 and TRBJ1-5, with a tentative D call TRBD1 (5 bases). Germline CDR1 is MGHRA and CDR2 is YSYEKL. This CDR3 has 15 residues. Trimming took 3 bases from V and 3 from J, leaving 12 bases between them.

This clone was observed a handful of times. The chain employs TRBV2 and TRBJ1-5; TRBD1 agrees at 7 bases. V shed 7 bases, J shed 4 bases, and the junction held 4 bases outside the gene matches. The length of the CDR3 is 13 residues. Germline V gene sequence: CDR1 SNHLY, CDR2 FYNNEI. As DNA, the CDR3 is TGTGCCAGCACGGACAGGTCAAATCAGCCCCAGCATTTT. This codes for CASTDRSNQPQHF.